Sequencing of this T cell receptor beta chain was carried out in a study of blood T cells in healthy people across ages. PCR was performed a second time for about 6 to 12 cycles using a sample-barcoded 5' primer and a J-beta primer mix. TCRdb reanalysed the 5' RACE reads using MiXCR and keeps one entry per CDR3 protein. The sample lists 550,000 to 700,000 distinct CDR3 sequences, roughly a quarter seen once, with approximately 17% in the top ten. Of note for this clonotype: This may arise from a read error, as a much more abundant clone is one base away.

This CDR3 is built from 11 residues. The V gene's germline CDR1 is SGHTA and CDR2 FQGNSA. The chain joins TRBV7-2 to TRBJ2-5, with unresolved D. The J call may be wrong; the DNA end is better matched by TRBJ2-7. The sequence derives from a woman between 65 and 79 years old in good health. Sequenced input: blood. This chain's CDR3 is CASSNHYEQYF. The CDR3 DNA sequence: TGTGCCAGCAGCAACCACTACGAGCAGTACTTC.